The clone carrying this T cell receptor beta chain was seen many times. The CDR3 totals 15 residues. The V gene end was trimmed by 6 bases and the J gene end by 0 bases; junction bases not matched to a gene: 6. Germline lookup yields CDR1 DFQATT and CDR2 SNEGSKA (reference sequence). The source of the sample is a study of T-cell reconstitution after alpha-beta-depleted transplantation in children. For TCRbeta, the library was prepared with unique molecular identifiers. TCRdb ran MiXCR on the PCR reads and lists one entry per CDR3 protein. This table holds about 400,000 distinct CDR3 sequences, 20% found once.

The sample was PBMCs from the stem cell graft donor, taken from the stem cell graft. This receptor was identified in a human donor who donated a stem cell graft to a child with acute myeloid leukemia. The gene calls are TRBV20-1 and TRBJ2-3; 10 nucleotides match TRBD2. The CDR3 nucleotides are TGCAGTGCGGGGACTAGCGCGACTAGCACAGATACGCAGTATTTT. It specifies CSAGTSATSTDTQYF.